The 12 T cell receptor beta chains presented below share a single source sample, sequenced in a study of cytomegalovirus exposure and HLA in healthy donors. With 60 Vbeta and 13 Jbeta primers, the PCR was carried out. Profiling relied on immunoSEQ multiplex PCR, and the TCRdb table lists in-frame clones only, not all of them. Of 130,000 or so clones detected, over 75% appear once; the ten largest clones hold about 1.8%. The sequenced sample was PBMCs. The receptor set was obtained from a man aged 35 to 55 in good health and CMV-seronegative.

The chain has TRBV6-1 and TRBJ2-7; tentative D call: TRBD1 (6 bases). Germline V gives CDR1 MNHNS, CDR2 SASEGT. V was cut by 8 bases and J by 6 bases, with 17 bases left in between. The CDR3 loop spans 13 amino acids. CDR3 nucleotide sequence: TGTGCCAGCGAGGGGGACCCCAAAGTCGAGCAGTACTTC. Amino acid sequence: CASEGDPKVEQYF.

V gene TRBV4-1 combines with J gene TRBJ2-2; D uncertain. CDR3 length equals 15 residues. Between the trimmed V and J ends, which lost 3 bases and 1 base, there was a span of 9 bases. Germline V gives CDR1 MGHRA, CDR2 YSYEKL. This CDR3 is CASSQEKGNTGELFF. The CDR3 nucleotides are TGCGCCAGCAGCCAGGAGAAAGGGAACACCGGGGAGCTGTTTTTT.

V and J are TRBV6-5 and TRBJ1-2; D is unclear. The length of the CDR3 is 15 residues. The germline CDR1 and CDR2 sequences are MNHEY and SVGAGI. The V end lost 4 bases, the J end lost 6 bases, and 18 bases lay between the germline ends. The CDR3 DNA sequence: TGTGCCAGCAGTTCAACAACGGTGGCGGTGAATGGCTACACCTTC. This translates into CASSSTTVAVNGYTF.

The rearrangement links TRBV7-9 to TRBJ1-2; D gene uncertain. There are 13 residues in the CDR3. Germline V gives CDR1 SEHNR, CDR2 FQNEAQ (reference sequence). Trimming took 0 bases from V and 8 from J, leaving 10 bases between them. The CDR3 DNA reads TGTGCCAGCAGCTTAGCGTCCACCAGAGGCTACACCTTC. Its translation: CASSLASTRGYTF.

This chain uses TRBV7-2 with TRBJ2-5; the match to TRBD2 covers 14 bases. This CDR3 comprises 17 residues. Germline V gives CDR1 SGHTA, CDR2 FQGNSA. Trimming at V came to 1 base and at J to 5 bases, leaving 6 bases not matched to a gene. Here the CDR3 DNA reads TGTGCCAGCAGCTTAGTTTTTAGGACTAGCGGGAGGGAGACCCAGTACTTC. Amino acids: CASSLVFRTSGRETQYF.

With regard to this clone: Compared with germline, one end of the junction differs, possibly owing to a read error. The rearrangement uses TRBV30 and TRBJ2-5; 10 positions agree with TRBD2. The CDR3 runs to 16 residues. From germline, CDR1 is GTSNPN and CDR2 SVGIG (reference sequence). The CDR3 nucleotides read TGTGCCTGGACCACCCAAGGGCTAGCGGGGGACCGCGGTCTGAACTTC. Residues: CAWTTQGLAGDRGLNF.

DNA for the CDR3: TGCGCCAGCAGCCAAGCTACTAGCTCCTACGAGCAGTACTTC. Translated, it gives CASSQATSSYEQYF. The genes are TRBV4-1 and TRBJ2-5; D possibly corresponds to TRBD2 (5 bases). The J call could be wrong; TRBJ2-7 is a better fit for the DNA end. The CDR3 loop spans 14 amino acids. Looked up from germline, CDR1 is MGHRA and CDR2 is YSYEKL.

The chain employs TRBV4-3 and TRBJ1-1, with 7 nucleotides matching TRBD1. This CDR3 is 16 amino acids long. Germline V gene data show CDR1 as LGHNA and CDR2 as YSLEER. V lost 3 bases, J lost 0 bases, and 7 bases stayed unmatched. DNA of the CDR3: TGCGCCAGCAGCCAGGAGCCCGGGACAGTGAACACTGAAGCTTTCTTT. Its translation: CASSQEPGTVNTEAFF.

The chain couples TRBV5-4 to TRBJ1-2; TRBD1 matches 9 bases. After removal of 4 bases from V and 5 bases from J, the junction contained 12 bases not matched to a gene. Looked up from germline, CDR1 is SGHNT and CDR2 is YYREEE (reference sequence). The CDR3 runs to 16 residues. The CDR3 bases are TGTGCCAGCAGCCAGGGACAGGGACCGGGGAGGTATGGCTACACCTTC. This encodes CASSQGQGPGRYGYTF. The variable domain in full, with the rest retrieved from reference TRBV5-4 and TRBJ1-2, is ETGVTQSPTHLIKTRGQQVTLRCSSQSGHNTVSWYQQALGQGPQFIFQYYREEENGRGNFPPRFSGLQFPNYSSELNVNALELDDSALYLCASSQGQGPGRYGYTFGSGTRLTVV.

This clone was observed a single time. V and J are TRBV5-5 and TRBJ1-2; D gene unclear. Trimming took 0 bases from V and 6 from J, leaving 9 bases between them. The CDR3 extends over 13 amino acids. Germline lookup yields CDR1 SGHKS and CDR2 YYEKEE (reference sequence). In DNA form, the CDR3 reads TGTGCCAGCAGCTTGGTCCAGGTCGATGGCTACACCTTC. Translation gives CASSLVQVDGYTF.

The V gene is TRBV19, the J gene TRBJ2-3, with TRBD2 matching 10 bases. The CDR3 runs to 17 residues. Germline V gene sequence: CDR1 LNHDA, CDR2 SQIVND (reference sequence). V lost 3 bases to trimming and J lost 4 bases; unmatched junction nucleotides: 10. The CDR3 nucleotides read TGTGCCAGTAGTATTGGGAGGACTAGCGGATTCGCAGATACGCAGTATTTT. Translating it yields CASSIGRTSGFADTQYF.

As concerns this clone: Distinct nucleotide sequences in the sample also encode this CDR3. This rearrangement joins TRBV19 to TRBJ1-3; D unresolved. This CDR3 comprises 14 residues. In germline, CDR1 is LNHDA, CDR2 SQIVND (reference sequence). V lost 1 base and J lost 1, with 5 bases in between. The CDR3 sequence: CASSIAGSGNTIYF. CDR3 coding DNA: TGTGCCAGTAGTATAGCGGGTTCTGGAAACACCATATATTTT.